This is a list of T cell receptor beta chains from one sample in a study of shared clonotypes between healthy human individuals. Profiling relied on immunoSEQ multiplex PCR, and the TCRdb table lists in-frame clones only, not all of them. The data hold roughly 700,000 clones, with less than 85% observed a single time. Sequences were obtained from memory CD4+ T cells sorted from blood. These TCRs come from a woman aged 25 to 39 in good health. Each CDR3 is given with its conserved first and last residue. A D gene is named only where the DNA matches it firmly. Not every row has a clone size; where given, it reads once, few, many or a size class.

TGTGCCAGCAGCCGAGGACTAGCGGGAGGTGAGCAGTTCTTC,CASSRGLAGGEQFF,TRBD2,TRBV13,TRBJ2-1,NA
TGTGCCAGCGGCGCCCGGGACAGGGTAGTTCAGCCCCAGCATTTT,CASGARDRVVQPQHF,TRBD1,TRBV28,TRBJ1-5,few
TGTGCCAGCAGCCCACCCTCGACAGGGAAGTACAATGAGCAGTTCTTC,CASSPPSTGKYNEQFF,TRBD1,TRBV7-9,TRBJ2-1,NA
TGTGCCAGCAGTCTAAACCTTCCCGGGACAGGAGGCGACGAGCAGTACTTC,CASSLNLPGTGGDEQYF,TRBD1,TRBV27,TRBJ2-7,many
TGTGCCAGCAGGAGGGGACAGCTGGAAGAAAAACTGTTTTTT,CASRRGQLEEKLFF,TRBD1,TRBV7-2,TRBJ1-4,NA
TGTGCCAGCTCACCACCGGCAGGGGGTGGACGCGGGGAGCTGTTTTTT,CASSPPAGGGRGELFF,TRBD1,TRBV18,TRBJ2-2,NA
TGTGCCAGCAGTTACTCTGCGTCCAATCAGCCCCAGCATTTT,CASSYSASNQPQHF,NA,TRBV6-5,TRBJ1-5,many
TGTGCCAGCTCACGGGGGAATACCGGGGAAAAACTGTTTTTT,CASSRGNTGEKLFF,NA,TRBV18,TRBJ1-4,NA
TGCAGCGTTGAAGATCTCGGGACTAGTCGGGGCAATGAGCAGTTCTTC,CSVEDLGTSRGNEQFF,TRBD2,TRBV29-1,TRBJ2-1,few
TGTGCCAGCAGTGAGAGCGGGAGCAGCGGTGAGCAGTTCTTC,CASSESGSSGEQFF,TRBD2,TRBV6-4,TRBJ2-1,NA
TGTGCCAGCAAGGGGACACTTGAAGCTTTCTTT,CASKGTLEAFF,NA,TRBV25-1,TRBJ1-1,few
TGTGCCATCAGTAACACTGGGGACAGGGGGCGAGAGCAGTACTTC,CAISNTGDRGREQYF,TRBD1,TRBV10-3,TRBJ2-7,NA
TGTGCCAGCGGACTATGGGGAGGGTCCATGAACACTGAAGCTTTCTTT,CASGLWGGSMNTEAFF,NA,TRBV27,TRBJ1-1,NA
TGTGCCAGCTCACGCGACGAAGGTGAAGCTTTCTTT,CASSRDEGEAFF,NA,TRBV18,TRBJ1-1,NA
TGTGCCAGCAGCAGGGACAACCAAGAGACCCAGTACTTC,CASSRDNQETQYF,NA,TRBV14,TRBJ2-5,many
TGTGCCAGCAGTTTCTTTGTCGGATTTCAAGAGACCCAGTACTTC,CASSFFVGFQETQYF,NA,TRBV28,TRBJ2-5,NA
TGTGCCAGCAGACAGGGGGCGTCCACTGAAGCTTTCTTT,CASRQGASTEAFF,TRBD1,TRBV6-5,TRBJ1-1,few
TGTGCCAGCAGAGACAGGAAATCGGGCTCCTACGAGCAGTACTTC,CASRDRKSGSYEQYF,NA,TRBV28,TRBJ2-7,NA
TGTGCCAGCAGTGCCGACAGCTCCTACAATGAGCAGTTCTTC,CASSADSSYNEQFF,NA,TRBV6-1,TRBJ2-1,NA
TGTGCCAGCTCACCGCAGGGGCCGAACACCGGGGAGCTGTTTTTT,CASSPQGPNTGELFF,NA,TRBV18,TRBJ2-2,NA
TGCGCCAGCAGCTTCCTAGGGGGCAGGGCGAACACTGAAGCTTTCTTT,CASSFLGGRANTEAFF,TRBD1,TRBV5-1,TRBJ1-1,NA
TGTGCCAGCGAGGGACAGGCGAACACTGAAGCTTTCTTT,CASEGQANTEAFF,TRBD1,TRBV2,TRBJ1-1,NA
TGCGCCGCCCTGAAAGGGCGTCTCCGAAGTTTGGACGAGCAGTACTTC,CAALKGRLRSLDEQYF,NA,TRBV23-1,TRBJ2-7,NA
TGTGCCAGCAGCCGGGGGGACTACAAGAACACCGGGGAGCTGTTTTTT,CASSRGDYKNTGELFF,TRBD2,TRBV11-2,TRBJ2-2,NA
TGTGCCAGCAGCTTAGCGATTCAGGGAAGTGACAATCAGCCCCAGCATTTT,CASSLAIQGSDNQPQHF,NA,TRBV7-9,TRBJ1-5,few
TGCAGTGCGGGGCGGGGATACGAGCAGTACTTC,CSAGRGYEQYF,NA,TRBV20-1,TRBJ2-7,NA
TGTGCCAGCAACGTCGGTCAGATTGCCTACGAGCAGTACTTC,CASNVGQIAYEQYF,NA,TRBV6-1,TRBJ2-7,NA
TGTGCCAGCACCAAATTGACAGGGAGGGGAAATCAGCCCCAGCATTTT,CASTKLTGRGNQPQHF,TRBD1,TRBV27,TRBJ1-5,NA
TGTGCCAGCAGTGCGCTAAGGGGAGAGGGCTATGGCTACACCTTC,CASSALRGEGYGYTF,NA,TRBV6-1,TRBJ1-2,NA
TGTGCCAGTAGTATAGATGCAAGAGGCCAGGGTCACGGCTACACCTTC,CASSIDARGQGHGYTF,NA,TRBV19,TRBJ1-2,NA
TGTGCCAGCAGTTTCGGTATTAGCGGGAGTACCTACGAGCAGTACTTC,CASSFGISGSTYEQYF,TRBD2,TRBV27,TRBJ2-7,NA
TGTGCCAGCAGTCCAAGGCACACTAGCGGGAGGAACGAGCAGTACTTC,CASSPRHTSGRNEQYF,TRBD2,TRBV2,TRBJ2-7,NA
TGTGCCAGCAGCCGTCGACAGGGGGAAAACTACGAGCAGTACTTC,CASSRRQGENYEQYF,TRBD1,TRBV2,TRBJ2-7,NA
TGTGCCAGCAGCGCCCGACAGGGTTCCTACAATGAGCAGTTCTTC,CASSARQGSYNEQFF,TRBD1,TRBV7-8,TRBJ2-1,NA
TGTGCCAGCCGTGGGGGACAGGTTTATAGCAATCAGCCCCAGCATTTT,CASRGGQVYSNQPQHF,TRBD1,TRBV28,TRBJ1-5,NA
TGTGCCAGCAGTGATCCCGACAGGGGAAGCATGAACACTGAAGCTTTCTTT,CASSDPDRGSMNTEAFF,TRBD1,TRBV2,TRBJ1-1,NA
TGTGCCAGCAGTAAACGATCTTGGGGGGAGCAGTACTTC,CASSKRSWGEQYF,NA,TRBV6-5,TRBJ2-7,few
TGTGCCAGCAGTGAATTTTGGGACCAGAATGAGCAGTTCTTC,CASSEFWDQNEQFF,NA,TRBV25-1,TRBJ2-1,NA
TGCGCCAGCAACCTTATCGGGACAGAGACCCAGTACTTC,CASNLIGTETQYF,NA,TRBV5-1,TRBJ2-5,NA
TGTGCCAGCAGGACAGTAGGGACCTCACCCCCCTATGGCTACACCTTC,CASRTVGTSPPYGYTF,NA,TRBV11-2,TRBJ1-2,NA
TGCGCCAGCAGGGCCACCGGGGAGCTGTTTTTT,CASRATGELFF,NA,TRBV10-2,TRBJ2-2,many
TGTGCCAGCAGTTATCGAGGAGCTAATAGCAATCAGCCCCAGCATTTT,CASSYRGANSNQPQHF,NA,TRBV6-6,TRBJ1-5,once
TGTGCCAGCAGGTCTCTGGGACAGACCTATGGCTACACCTTC,CASRSLGQTYGYTF,TRBD1,TRBV6-5,TRBJ1-2,NA
TGTGCCGTTGGGGGTGCGGAAAAACTGTTTTTT,CAVGGAEKLFF,NA,TRBV28,TRBJ1-4,once
TGTGCCAGCGGGACAGGGAGGGGAAACATTCAGTACTTC,CASGTGRGNIQYF,TRBD1,TRBV6-1,TRBJ2-4,once
TGCGCCAGCAGCTTGGGGCTAGCGGGAGTATCAGATACGCAGTATTTT,CASSLGLAGVSDTQYF,TRBD2,TRBV5-1,TRBJ2-3,few